The entry below describes one T cell receptor (beta chain). The data were taken from a study of blood T cell repertoires in COVID-19. As processed by the authors: Reference gene primer amplification in the assay estimated nucleated cell counts. Some clones are missing from TCRdb's copy, which holds only in-frame ones; the method was immunoSEQ multiplex PCR. V and J calls and clone size are as listed in that table; D and trimming were resolved from the DNA. The sample has about 56,000 clones, approximately 89% seen once; the top ten hold under 45%. Enrolled during active infection, Seattle patients were then followed longitudinally. This CDR3 is 16 amino acids long. Deletions cut 2 bases from V and 9 bases from J, with 18 bases between. Germline V gives CDR1 SGHRS, CDR2 YFSETQ.

This rearrangement joins TRBV5-1 to TRBJ1-6; perhaps TRBD1 as D (5 bases). The clonotype was recovered from a woman aged 55-69 years with COVID-19, enrolled during active disease. The material sequenced was peripheral blood. CDR3 region: CASSFGVGGVGSPLHF. The CDR3 bases are TGCGCCAGCAGCTTCGGCGTCGGAGGGGTTGGTTCACCCCTCCACTTT.